This T cell receptor beta chain was found in a study of blood T cell repertoires in COVID-19. Study at large: There were acute and convalescent COVID-19 samples, and they came from the United States, Italy and Spain. PBMCs, B-cell-depleted T cells, or T cells were the source of the cDNA or gDNA that made up the material.

Original processing methods: Reference gene primers were amplified, and this amplification served to estimate nucleated cell counts. Assay used: immunoSEQ multiplex PCR; TCRdb lists only in-frame clones, some missing. Clone size and the V and J calls come from that table; the DNA yielded D and trimming. This sample has 130,000 to 150,000 clones; more than 80% occur once, and the top ten carry 2.5% to 3.5%. The CDR3 is 18 residues long. Trimming left V 3 bases short and J 4 bases short, with 24 bases between. Germline loops: CDR1 MDHEN, CDR2 SYDVKM. The chain joins TRBV28 to TRBJ1-2, with a weak D call TRBD1 (5 bases). The sequence came from a woman aged 55-75 years with active COVID-19. Sequencing was performed on peripheral blood. The DNA for the CDR3 is TGTGCCAGCAGTTTGGTGCGGTGGGGGATTGGAGGGGCCTATGGCTACACCTTC. Its translation is CASSLVRWGIGGAYGYTF.